The clone carrying this TCR beta chain was seen a few times. Its antigen is undetermined. Several immunoSEQ plates held equal portions of the genomic DNA taken from each subset. The data were produced by immunoSEQ multiplex PCR, yet TCRdb's version contains in-frame clones alone and is incomplete. The sample contains around 2,000,000 clones, roughly 95% of which appear only once. The sample originates from a study of shared clonotypes between healthy human individuals. General study points: Sampling used blood alone; tissue repertoires probably differ.

V gave up 3 bases and J gave up 0 bases, with 12 bases separating them. This CDR3 is 15 amino acids long. The V gene's germline CDR1 is PRHDT and CDR2 FYEKMQ (reference sequence). The naive CD8 subset, CD45RO-negative cells positively selected for CCR7, excluded terminally differentiated effector memory CD45RA+ cells. Specimen: naive CD8+ T cells sorted from blood. This TCR was recovered from a young man in good health. The genes are TRBV13 and TRBJ2-7, with a weak D call TRBD1 (5 bases). CDR3 amino acids: CASSFSQESSYEQYF. DNA of the CDR3: TGTGCCAGCAGCTTCTCACAGGAGAGCTCCTACGAGCAGTACTTC.